This T cell receptor (beta chain) was identified in a study of spatial heterogeneity in lung cancer. Study-level background: Unique TCR and UMI combinations averaged more than ten appearances each in raw reads. Study-wide results and caveats: In tumors, expanded intratumoral alpha and beta TCR counts tracked mutation counts. Regional and ubiquitous nonsynonymous mutations were tracked by counts of regional and ubiquitous expanded TCRs, respectively.

Time point described: sample taken at primary tumor resection. Samples were donated by 72 untreated early-stage non-small cell lung cancer patients. Whole RNA came from tumor, nontumor lung or frozen PBMC and was sequenced without being sorted. One entry per CDR3 protein, called by TCRdb with MiXCR from the 5' RACE reads. The table includes around 10,000 distinct CDR3 sequences, more than 13% detected once. The CDR3 has 15 amino acids. J lost 6 bases, V lost 4 bases, and 3 bases had no gene match. Germline-derived CDR1 and CDR2 are SNHLY and FYNNEI. This clonotype was recorded at least ten times. Its antigen is unknown.

The genes are TRBV2 and TRBJ2-2; 12 bases match TRBD2. The sequence was obtained from a male donor with early-stage non-small cell lung cancer. Specimen: lung tumor tissue, collected at surgery. The CDR3 region is CASSATSGSPGELFF. The CDR3 nucleotides read TGTGCCAGCAGTGCGACTAGCGGGAGCCCCGGGGAGCTGTTTTTT.